The 22 T cell receptor beta chains given below trace back to one sample, sequenced in a study of tumor-infiltrating lymphocytes in oesophageal squamous cell carcinoma. Using its own MiXCR run on the PCR reads, TCRdb lists one record per CDR3 protein. The table has just under 20,000 distinct CDR3 sequences, under 45% seen once; the top ten hold roughly a fifth. The specimen was esophageal tumor tissue. The receptors come from a male donor with esophageal squamous cell carcinoma.

This clonotype was seen at least ten times. The chain carries TRBV19 and TRBJ2-5; D not resolved. The CDR3 covers 15 residues. V was cut by 10 bases and J by 1 base, with 19 bases left in between. Germline-derived CDR1 and CDR2 are LNHDA and SQIVND (reference sequence). The CDR3 nucleotides read TGTGCCACCAGCCGGACCCGAAGCTTCCAAGAGACCCAGTACTTC. The encoded protein is CATSRTRSFQETQYF.

The chain links TRBV7-6 to TRBJ2-1; no firm D call. The CDR3 is 15 residues long. CDR1 is SGHVS, CDR2 FNYEAQ, per germline. Between the trimmed V and J ends, which lost 1 base and 8 bases, there was a span of 15 bases. CDR3 region: CASSLGAGNRDEQFF. CDR3 bases: TGTGCCAGCAGCTTAGGGGCCGGAAATAGGGATGAGCAGTTCTTC.

There are a few counts of this clonotype. This chain's CDR3 is CASSLAGGSRGNEQFF. CDR3 nucleotides: TGTGCCAGCAGCTTAGCGGGAGGGTCTCGGGGGAATGAGCAGTTCTTC. This rearrangement joins TRBV7-3 to TRBJ2-1; 9 bases agree with TRBD2. The junction had 9 bases not matched to a gene; V was cut back by 2 bases and J by 7 bases. Germline V gene lookup returns CDR1 SGHTA and CDR2 FQGTGA. The length of the CDR3 is 16 residues.

The V gene is TRBV7-3, the J gene TRBJ2-4; D might be TRBD1 (6 bases). The J call is doubtful: the DNA matches TRBJ1-2 better. The CDR3 has 15 residues. Germline values: CDR1 SGHTA, CDR2 FQGTGA. The CDR3 sequence: CASSLDTGWVYGYTF. CDR3 nucleotides: TGTGCCAGCAGCTTAGACACAGGGTGGGTCTATGGCTACACCTTC.

The gene calls are TRBV5-1 and TRBJ2-5; TRBD2 aligns across 11 bases. Matching the DNA end better, TRBJ2-1 makes the J call doubtful. This CDR3 is built from 18 residues. Germline loops: CDR1 SGHRS, CDR2 YFSETQ. CDR3 in amino acids: CASSFGTSGPGRANEQFF. CDR3 nucleotide sequence: TGCGCCAGCAGCTTCGGGACTAGCGGTCCAGGGAGGGCTAATGAGCAGTTCTTC.

V and J are TRBV7-3 and TRBJ2-1; D is uncertain. CDR3 length equals 12 residues. Trimming cost V 1 base and J 9 bases, with 7 bases left between them. Germline V gene data show CDR1 as SGHTA and CDR2 as FQGTGA. Written as DNA, the CDR3 is TGTGCCAGCAGCTTAATCCCTGGTGAGCAGTTCTTC. Its protein product is CASSLIPGEQFF. Together with reference TRBV7-3 and TRBJ2-1, the CDR3 gives the full variable domain: GAGVSQTPSNKVTEKGKYVELRCDPISGHTALYWYRQSLGQGPEFLIYFQGTGAADDSGLPNDRFFAVRPEGSVSTLKIQRTERGDSAVYLCASSLIPGEQFFGPGTRLTVL.

This clonotype occurred many times. J is TRBJ2-2 and V is TRBV5-1, with D hard to call. Germline lookup yields CDR1 SGHRS and CDR2 YFSETQ. The CDR3 loop spans 13 amino acids. The V end was cut by 4 bases, the J end by 2 bases, with 6 bases between. This CDR3 is CASSRDNTGELFF. The CDR3, as DNA: TGCGCCAGCAGCCGCGATAACACCGGGGAGCTGTTTTTT. Full variable domain (rest looked up from reference TRBV5-1 and TRBJ2-2): KAGVTQTPRYLIKTRGQQVTLSCSPISGHRSVSWYQQTPGQGLQFLFEYFSETQRNKGNFPGRFSGRQFSNSRSEMNVSTLELGDSALYLCASSRDNTGELFFGEGSRLTVL.

This clonotype occurred once. This chain connects TRBV9 to TRBJ2-1, with D uncertain. The J call is doubtful: the DNA matches TRBJ2-7 better. Germline CDR1 SGDLS, CDR2 YYNGEE. The CDR3 is 14 amino acids. CDR3 in amino acids: CASSVEGSAYEQYF. The CDR3, as DNA: TGTGCCAGCAGCGTAGAAGGCAGCGCCTACGAGCAGTACTTC.

Many counts were recorded for this clonotype. This chain connects TRBV12-3 or TRBV12-4 to TRBJ1-1, with TRBD1 matching over 9 bases. J was trimmed by 5 bases and V by 5 bases; bases with no gene match: 6. The CDR3 covers 14 residues. The CDR3 DNA reads TGTGCCAGCAGTCGGGACAGGGAGAGAACTGAAGCTTTCTTT. Its protein product is CASSRDRERTEAFF.

The table lists this clonotype with a few counts. A much larger clone differs by one base, so this may be a read error. The chain is built from TRBV2 and TRBJ2-5; 11 bases are a match to TRBD2. Losses at the gene ends were 3 bases for V and 11 bases for J; bases not matched to a gene: 11. Looked up from germline, CDR1 is SNHLY and CDR2 is FYNNEI. This CDR3 comprises 15 residues. The CDR3 DNA follows: TGTGCCAGCAGTGACTTAGCGGGAGGGATGAATGAGCAGTACTTC. Protein: CASSDLAGGMNEQYF.

With respect to this clonotype: No conserved phenylalanine or tryptophan is present at the end of the CDR3, so a read error is the likely explanation. It is unclear where the CDR3 begins or ends on the DNA, so no DNA is shown, and the CDR3 is as TCRdb lists it. The chain recombines TRBV6-1 with TRBJ2-7; TRBD1 reflects the table's D call only, with no check against the DNA. Germline loops: CDR1 MNHNS, CDR2 SASEGT. Counting both end residues, the CDR3 totals 16 amino acids. The CDR3 sequence is CASQTPDGNYGYTFGS.

Many counts were recorded for this clonotype. This sequence joins TRBV5-4 and TRBJ2-1; the match to TRBD2 covers 14 bases. J was trimmed by 9 bases and V by 6 bases; bases with no gene match: 8. The germline V gene encodes CDR1 SGHNT and CDR2 YYREEE (reference sequence). The CDR3 sequence is 15 residues long. CDR3 protein: CASTGLGTSGSEQFF. CDR3 DNA: TGTGCCAGCACCGGACTGGGGACTAGCGGGAGTGAGCAGTTCTTC.

This clonotype was counted many times. The chain employs TRBV5-4 and TRBJ2-7, with 10 bases fitting TRBD1. The CDR3 contains 15 residues. After removal of 4 bases from V and 10 bases from J, the junction contained 14 bases not matched to a gene. Per the germline V gene, CDR1 is SGHNT and CDR2 is YYREEE (reference sequence). The CDR3 DNA sequence: TGTGCCAGCAGCCTCGAATATAGACAGGGGGCCATCCAGTACTTC. Translation: CASSLEYRQGAIQYF.

The chain's CDR3 is CASSLGGQAGNTIYF. In DNA, the CDR3 is TGTGCCAGCAGCTTGGGGGGCCAGGCTGGAAACACCATATATTTT. V is TRBV5-4 and J is TRBJ1-3; weak D call: TRBD1 (5 bases). The CDR3 runs to 15 residues. V was clipped by 0 bases and J by 2 bases, with 9 bases between them. Looked up from germline, CDR1 is SGHNT and CDR2 is YYREEE (reference sequence).

V is TRBV28 and J is TRBJ2-3; a weak D match, TRBD1 (5 bases). The DNA end is more similar to TRBJ1-1, so the J call may be wrong. The CDR3 sequence is 14 residues long. From germline, CDR1 is MDHEN and CDR2 SYDVKM. For the CDR3, the DNA is TGTGCCAGCAGTCTCCTTGGGGGGATCGGTGAAGCTTTCTTT. Its protein is CASSLLGGIGEAFF.

Judged by abundance, this clonotype is medium-sized. The rearrangement links TRBV7-8 to TRBJ2-1; 10 positions agree with TRBD2. V gave up 4 bases and J gave up 6 bases; unmatched junction bases: 6. This CDR3 comprises 15 residues. Germline values: CDR1 SGHVS, CDR2 FQNEAQ. CDR3 protein: CASSSLAGVTNEQFF. The DNA of the CDR3 is TGTGCCAGCAGCTCCCTAGCGGGAGTAACCAATGAGCAGTTCTTC.

This clonotype was counted ten times or more. A much larger clone differs from this one at a single base, so this may be a read error. The genes are TRBV7-9 and TRBJ2-5; D unresolved. The germline V and J ends were trimmed by 2 bases and 11 bases, with 9 bases remaining between them. Per germline, CDR1 SEHNR and CDR2 FQNEAQ (reference sequence). This CDR3 comprises 11 residues. For the CDR3, the DNA is TGTGCCAGCAGCTTAATCAATGAGCAGTACTTC. Translated, it gives CASSLINEQYF.

The chain joins TRBV6-1 to TRBJ2-1, with D possibly matching TRBD1 (6 bases). Trimming stripped 2 bases from V and 6 bases from J, with 20 bases between. Germline assignment: CDR1 MNHNS and CDR2 SASEGT. The CDR3 runs 17 residues. In DNA, the CDR3 is TGTGCCAGCAGTGAAACCGTCCAGGGGACGGGGTCCAATGAGCAGTTCTTC. Protein: CASSETVQGTGSNEQFF.

The rearrangement uses TRBV7-3 and TRBJ2-3, with TRBD2 identical over 8 bases. The end of the DNA is better explained by TRBJ2-1, so the J call may be wrong. CDR1 is SGHTA, CDR2 FQGTGA, per germline. The CDR3 loop spans 13 amino acids. The CDR3 here is CASSREGYNEQFF. CDR3 bases: TGTGCCAGCTCACGGGAGGGGTACAATGAGCAGTTCTTC.

J is TRBJ2-4 and V is TRBV7-2, with D perhaps assigned TRBD1 or TRBD2 (5 bases each). TRBJ2-1 explains the end of the DNA better; the J call may be wrong. The CDR3 totals 13 residues. In germline, CDR1 is SGHTA, CDR2 FQGNSA. CDR3 bases: TGTGCCAGCAGCTTAACGGGGCCTGCTGAGCAGTTCTTC. Amino acid sequence: CASSLTGPAEQFF.

Notes on this clonotype: No conserved phenylalanine or tryptophan is present at the end of the CDR3, so a read error is the likely explanation. It is unclear where the CDR3 begins or ends on the DNA, so no DNA is shown, and the CDR3 is as TCRdb lists it. V gene TRBV27 combines with J gene TRBJ2-5; the DNA was not compared with TRBD1, the D call given in the table. Germline V lookup: CDR1 MNHEY, CDR2 SMNVEV (reference sequence). Both ends counted, the CDR3 spans 14 residues. CDR3 region: CASSPQGYGYTFGS.

This clonotype was counted at least ten times. The chain carries TRBV7-8 and TRBJ1-4, with D perhaps matching TRBD1 (5 bases). V lost 1 base, J lost 0 bases, and 15 bases lay in between. The germline V gene encodes CDR1 SGHVS and CDR2 FQNEAQ. CDR3 length equals 18 residues. The CDR3 DNA reads TGTGCCAGCAGCTTAGTGGGCGGGGGGTCGGCAACTAATGAAAAACTGTTTTTT. As protein: CASSLVGGGSATNEKLFF.